This TCR beta chain was recovered during a study of regulatory T cells in long-lasting Graves disease. The time point: persistent/refractory GD, antithyroid drugs over 5 years with positive TRAb. RNA from PBMCs was the source of the TCR library. Investigators report Graves' disease was diagnosed under American Thyroid Association guidelines. Germline assignment: CDR1 MRHNA and CDR2 SNTAGT. The CDR3 has 13 residues. Study-level points and caveats: The study found TRBV28, TRBJ1-2 and TRBJ2-5 favored in persistent disease.

According to the study, TCR beta libraries were built with iRepertoire HTBI primers and CDR3-region Arm-PCR. MiXCR was run by TCRdb on the multiplex PCR reads, yielding one entry per CDR3 protein. The table has 700,000 or so distinct CDR3 sequences, approximately 31% seen once; the top ten hold roughly 41%. Only one count was recorded for this clonotype. The antigen remains undetermined. At one end, the junction sequence differs from germline, possibly due to a read error. The source is a female donor with Graves disease. This sequence joins TRBV6-4 and TRBJ1-1; 8 nucleotides match TRBD1. The sample consisted of peripheral blood mononuclear cells (PBMCs), taken when the disease was refractory, from a patient treated with antithyroid drugs. The CDR3 is CASIDRGGSEAFF. The CDR3 DNA reads TGTGCCAGCATTGACAGGGGAGGTTCTGAAGCTTTCTTT.